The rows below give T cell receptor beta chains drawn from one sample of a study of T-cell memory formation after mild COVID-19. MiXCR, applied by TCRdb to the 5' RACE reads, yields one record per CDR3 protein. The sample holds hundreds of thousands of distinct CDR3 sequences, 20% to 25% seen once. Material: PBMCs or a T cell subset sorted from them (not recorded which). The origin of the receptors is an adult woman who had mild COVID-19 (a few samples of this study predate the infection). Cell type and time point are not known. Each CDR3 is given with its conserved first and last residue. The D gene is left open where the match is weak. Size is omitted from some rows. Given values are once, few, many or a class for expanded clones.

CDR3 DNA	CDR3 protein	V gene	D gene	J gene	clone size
TGTGCCAGCAGCTTAACCCTGACAGGGAATGGCTACACCTTC	CASSLTLTGNGYTF	TRBV7-3	TRBD1	TRBJ1-2	-
TGCAGTGCTAGGGGCGGACAGGGAAGGTACAATGAGCAGTTCTTC	CSARGGQGRYNEQFF	TRBV20-1	TRBD1	TRBJ2-1	-
TGTGCCAGCAGCTTAGTCGCTAGCGGGGAGACAGATACGCAGTATTTT	CASSLVASGETDTQYF	TRBV7-7	TRBD2	TRBJ2-3	few
TGTGCCAGCAGTTACCCAGGGCTGTCCTACGAGCAGTACTTC	CASSYPGLSYEQYF	TRBV25-1	-	TRBJ2-7	-
TGCGCCAGCAGCTTGGCTAGCGGGAATGTTGAGCAGTTCTTC	CASSLASGNVEQFF	TRBV5-1	TRBD2	TRBJ2-1	few
TGTGCCAGCAGTCCGTCAATCTACAATGAGCAGTTCTTC	CASSPSIYNEQFF	TRBV12-3/TRBV12-4	-	TRBJ2-1	-
TGCAGTGCTACCAAGGCAGGGGGCCTGAACACTGAAGCTTTCTTT	CSATKAGGLNTEAFF	TRBV20-1	TRBD1	TRBJ1-1	-
TGTGCCAGCAGTTTTTATAGGAATAGGATGAACACTGAAGCTTTCTTT	CASSFYRNRMNTEAFF	TRBV12-3/TRBV12-4	-	TRBJ1-1	-
TGCGCCAGCAGCGTCCCCGGGACAGGGAACAATGAGCAGTTCTTC	CASSVPGTGNNEQFF	TRBV5-1	TRBD1	TRBJ2-1	-
TGTGCCACCAGTGATTTGCCCCTGGACAGGTCTAGGCATACGCAGTATTTT	CATSDLPLDRSRHTQYF	TRBV24-1	TRBD1	TRBJ2-3	few
TGCAGTGCTGGGCGCCCACAGGGACGGTATCAGCCCCAGCATTTT	CSAGRPQGRYQPQHF	TRBV20-1	-	TRBJ1-5	-
TGTGCCAGCAGTCGGGTAGCGGGAGTCTGGGAGACCCAGTACTTC	CASSRVAGVWETQYF	TRBV27	TRBD2	TRBJ2-5	few
TGCGCCAGCAGCCAAGATAGGGCGAGCGGGAGCTCCTACGAGCAGTACTTC	CASSQDRASGSSYEQYF	TRBV4-3	TRBD2	TRBJ2-7	-
TGTGCCAGCAGCTCCCCCCGAGCAGGAAACACTGAAGCTTTCTTT	CASSSPRAGNTEAFF	TRBV6-2/TRBV6-3	-	TRBJ1-1	-
TGCGCCAGCAGCTTGGAGGACCCGACCTACGAGCAGTACTTC	CASSLEDPTYEQYF	TRBV5-1	-	TRBJ2-7	few
TGCGCCAGCAGCGGAACGGACGGTATCTATGGCTACACCTTC	CASSGTDGIYGYTF	TRBV5-1	-	TRBJ1-2	-
TGTGCCACCCAACTAGAAAACACCGGGGAGCTGTTTTTT	CATQLENTGELFF	TRBV24-1	-	TRBJ2-2	-
TGCAGCGTCAAATACCCTGGGGCCAACGTCCTGACTTTC	CSVKYPGANVLTF	TRBV29-1	-	TRBJ2-6	few
TGTGCCAGCAGCTTAGATAGGTTCGGGGGGGGTTCCAATGAGCAGTTCTTC	CASSLDRFGGGSNEQFF	TRBV11-3	TRBD2	TRBJ2-1	few
TGTGCCAGCAGCCAAGATTGGGCCGCCTACGAGCAGTACTTC	CASSQDWAAYEQYF	TRBV3-1	-	TRBJ2-7	many
TGTGCCAGCAGCCAAGATCCTCGGGGGGGCCCCTACAATGAGCAGTTCTTC	CASSQDPRGGPYNEQFF	TRBV14	TRBD2	TRBJ2-1	few
TGTGCCAGCAGGCCGGGACAGGGGTGTACTGAAGCTTTCTTT	CASRPGQGCTEAFF	TRBV27	TRBD1	TRBJ1-1	-
TGCGCCAGCAGCTTGGGGACAGGGTTTGAAAGGGATTCACCCCTCCACTTT	CASSLGTGFERDSPLHF	TRBV5-1	TRBD1	TRBJ1-6	-